These 28 T cell receptor beta chains were sequenced from one sample in a study of T cell clonotyping in hematopoietic cell transplantation. As for time point: recipient sample about 28 days before transplant, after cytoreduction. TCRdb keeps only in-frame clones here, not all; method: immunoSEQ multiplex PCR. The top ten clones hold around 5.3% of a sample with about 45,000 clones, around 80% of them seen once. This specimen consisted of peripheral blood mononuclear cells, obtained before stem cell transplant. These receptors were collected from a man in his sixties with myelodysplastic syndrome. Some clones in this sample may be carry-over from other donors' samples.

The V and J genes are TRBV18 and TRBJ1-1; 9 bases are shared with TRBD1. The CDR3 contains 15 residues. The trim removed 6 bases at V and 5 bases at J, leaving 10 bases unmatched. Looked up from germline, CDR1 is KGHSH and CDR2 is LQKENI. The CDR3 nucleotides read TGTGCCAGCTCCCGCGGGGGACAGGGATATACTGAAGCTTTCTTT. Protein product: CASSRGGQGYTEAFF.

The chain is built from TRBV30 and TRBJ2-2; maybe TRBD1 (5 bases). V lost 0 bases, J lost 2 bases, and 10 bases lay in between. The CDR3 runs to 15 residues. Per the germline V gene, CDR1 is GTSNPN and CDR2 is SVGIG (reference sequence). The CDR3 region is CAWSVGGANTGELFF. CDR3 DNA: TGTGCCTGGAGTGTTGGTGGGGCCAACACCGGGGAGCTGTTTTTT.

V gene TRBV19 combines with J gene TRBJ1-1; D is possibly TRBD1 (5 bases). Germline V gene data show CDR1 as LNHDA and CDR2 as SQIVND (reference sequence). V lost 1 base and J lost 4, with 16 bases in between. The CDR3 runs to 16 residues. The CDR3 region is CASSIGRVREGTEAFF. In nucleotides, the CDR3 is TGTGCCAGTAGTATAGGCAGGGTAAGGGAGGGCACTGAAGCTTTCTTT.

The V call is TRBV28, the J call TRBJ2-6, with D hard to call. The germline V gene has CDR1 MDHEN and CDR2 SYDVKM. The CDR3 totals 14 residues. Trimming left V 5 bases short and J 1 base short, with 6 bases between. CDR3 DNA: TGTGCCAGCAGTCTGGGTTCTGGGGCCAACGTCCTGACTTTC. It is translated as CASSLGSGANVLTF.

The V gene is TRBV7-2, the J gene TRBJ1-4; D is undetermined. Germline V lookup: CDR1 SGHTA, CDR2 FQGNSA. V lost 6 bases and J lost 4, with 9 bases in between. The CDR3 is made up of 13 amino acids. The CDR3 DNA follows: TGTGCCAGCAGTAGCAGGCTTAATGAAAAACTGTTTTTT. This translates into CASSSRLNEKLFF. The full variable domain, rest sourced from reference TRBV7-2 and TRBJ1-4, is GAGVSQSPSNKVTEKGKDVELRCDPISGHTALYWYRQSLGQGLEFLIYFQGNSAPDKSGLPSDRFSAERTGGSVSTLTIQRTQQEDSAVYLCASSSRLNEKLFFGSGTQLSVL.

The CDR3 loop reads CASRKQGHNEQYF. Here the CDR3 DNA reads TGTGCCAGCAGAAAACAGGGTCACAACGAGCAGTACTTC. This chain uses TRBV28 with TRBJ2-7, with D possibly being TRBD1 (6 bases). Germline loops: CDR1 MDHEN, CDR2 SYDVKM. Deletions cut 6 bases from V and 5 bases from J, with 14 bases between. This CDR3 is 13 amino acids long.

This clone was recorded a few times. This chain connects TRBV7-2 to TRBJ1-2; D is uncertain. The CDR3 is 15 amino acids. Germline assignment: CDR1 SGHTA and CDR2 FQGNSA. Trimming removed 1 base at V and 7 bases at J, with 16 bases between. The chain's CDR3 is CASSLGPEGGRGYTF. The CDR3 region has the DNA TGTGCCAGCAGCTTAGGGCCAGAGGGCGGCCGTGGCTACACCTTC.

V and J are TRBV7-6 and TRBJ2-7; D unresolved. This CDR3 has 14 residues. Between the trimmed V and J ends, which lost 1 base and 0 bases, there was a span of 7 bases. Germline V gives CDR1 SGHVS, CDR2 FNYEAQ. The DNA of the CDR3 is TGTGCCAGCAGCTTAGAGGTCAGCTCCTACGAGCAGTACTTC. Protein sequence: CASSLEVSSYEQYF. Supplemented by reference TRBV7-6 and TRBJ2-7, the full variable domain reads GAGVSQSPRYKVTKRGQDVALRCDPISGHVSLYWYRQALGQGPEFLTYFNYEAQQDKSGLPNDRFSAERPEGSISTLTIQRTEQRDSAMYRCASSLEVSSYEQYFGPGTRLTVT.

The CDR3 spells CASSLASSGANVLTF. The CDR3 DNA sequence: TGTGCCAGCAGTTTGGCGAGCTCTGGGGCCAACGTCCTGACTTTC. The chain recombines TRBV28 with TRBJ2-6; D ambiguous. The V gene lost 3 bases and the J gene lost 0 bases, with 6 bases spanning the gap. Germline CDR1 reads MDHEN; CDR2 reads SYDVKM. This CDR3 region has 15 residues.

This chain links TRBV19 with TRBJ1-2, with 7 bases identical to TRBD1. After removal of 1 base from V and 4 bases from J, the junction contained 6 bases not matched to a gene. Per the germline V gene, CDR1 is LNHDA and CDR2 is SQIVND (reference sequence). This CDR3 region has 15 residues. CDR3 nucleotide sequence: TGTGCCAGTAGTATAGCCAGGGGGTCGGGCTATGGCTACACCTTC. It yields the protein CASSIARGSGYGYTF. The full variable domain, completed using reference TRBV19 and TRBJ1-2, is DGGITQSPKYLFRKEGQNVTLSCEQNLNHDAMYWYRQDPGQGLRLIYYSQIVNDFQKGDIAEGYSVSREKKESFPLTVTSAQKNPTAFYLCASSIARGSGYGYTFGSGTRLTVV.

This clone was recorded once. The DNA for the CDR3 is TGTGCCAGCAGCGTAGAAGCCCTACTCTCTGGAAACACCATATATTTT. It codes for CASSVEALLSGNTIYF. The chain links TRBV9 to TRBJ1-3, with unresolved D. The CDR3 contains 16 residues. V gave up 0 bases and J gave up 0 bases, with 10 bases separating them. The germline V gene has CDR1 SGDLS and CDR2 YYNGEE.

This clone was recorded a few times. This chain uses TRBV30 with TRBJ1-3; D ambiguous. The CDR3 loop spans 14 amino acids. CDR1 and CDR2 from the germline V gene are GTSNPN and SVGIG (reference sequence). V was pared by 4 bases and J by 0 bases, with 10 bases between. This chain's CDR3 is CAWTLMSSGNTIYF. CDR3 sequence (DNA): TGTGCCTGGACTCTTATGAGCTCTGGAAACACCATATATTTT.

V gene TRBV7-9 combines with J gene TRBJ2-5; D unresolved. Germline V gene sequence: CDR1 SEHNR, CDR2 FQNEAQ (reference sequence). Deletions cut 3 bases from V and 3 bases from J, with 8 bases between. This CDR3 has 13 residues. The CDR3 here is CASSLSREETQYF. Written as DNA, the CDR3 is TGTGCCAGCAGCTTGTCCCGGGAAGAGACCCAGTACTTC.

The chain is built from TRBV20-1 and TRBJ1-2; D gene ambiguous. From germline, CDR1 is DFQATT and CDR2 SNEGSKA (reference sequence). The CDR3 is 10 residues long. V lost 6 bases and J lost 8, with 10 bases in between. In DNA, the CDR3 is TGCAGTGCCCCCAAGGGAGGCTACACCTTC. Its protein product is CSAPKGGYTF.

The V call is TRBV20-1, the J call TRBJ2-7; the D is unclear. The CDR3 has 11 residues. Germline V gives CDR1 DFQATT, CDR2 SNEGSKA (reference sequence). V gave up 1 base and J gave up 4 bases, with 5 bases separating them. This CDR3 is CSARAEYEQYF. CDR3 sequence (DNA): TGCAGTGCTAGAGCGGAATACGAGCAGTACTTC.

The rearrangement links TRBV19 to TRBJ1-5; 8 nucleotides line up with TRBD1. The germline V gene has CDR1 LNHDA and CDR2 SQIVND (reference sequence). The CDR3 spans 17 residues. V was clipped by 7 bases and J by 2 bases; unmatched bases: 13. The CDR3 protein is CASTPARTGQGNQPQHF. The CDR3 bases are TGTGCCAGTACCCCGGCTAGGACAGGGCAAGGCAATCAGCCCCAGCATTTT.

The V and J genes are TRBV19 and TRBJ2-3, with a tentative D call TRBD1 (6 bases). The CDR3 spans 15 residues. CDR1 and CDR2 (germline): LNHDA, SQIVND (reference sequence). V lost 3 bases, J lost 3 bases, and 13 bases lay in between. Written as DNA, the CDR3 is TGTGCCAGTAGTATCTCCCAGGGGACAACAGATACGCAGTATTTT. Translation gives CASSISQGTTDTQYF.

The V gene is TRBV30, the J gene TRBJ2-7, with D perhaps matching TRBD2 (6 bases). This CDR3 comprises 14 residues. Germline CDR1 is GTSNPN and CDR2 is SVGIG (reference sequence). The V and J ends lost 3 bases and 3 bases respectively, with 15 bases between them. In nucleotides, the CDR3 is TGTGCCTGGAGGGCGCGGGGTGGGGACTACGAGCAGTACTTC. Protein: CAWRARGGDYEQYF.

The rearrangement links TRBV6-1 to TRBJ2-7, with TRBD1 identical over 7 bases. Germline loops: CDR1 MNHNS, CDR2 SASEGT. Trimming cost V 3 bases and J 11 bases; bases outside gene matches: 16. CDR3 length: 15 residues. In nucleotides, the CDR3 is TGTGCCAGCAGTGATAAACGGAAGGCCCCAGACAGGGAGTACTTC. Protein: CASSDKRKAPDREYF.

The chain has TRBV19 and TRBJ1-5; 9 bases agree with TRBD1. The CDR3 runs 15 residues. V gave up 3 bases and J gave up 3 bases; unmatched junction bases: 3. Germline loops: CDR1 LNHDA, CDR2 SQIVND (reference sequence). The CDR3 region has the DNA TGTGCCAGTAGTATTGGACAGGGGAACAATCAGCCCCAGCATTTT. This codes for CASSIGQGNNQPQHF.

The chain carries TRBV5-1 and TRBJ2-6, with 7 bases matching TRBD1. The V and J ends lost 4 bases and 0 bases, in that order; junction bases with no gene match: 1. This CDR3 contains 15 residues. Per the germline V gene, CDR1 is SGHRS and CDR2 is YFSETQ. The CDR3: CASSQGDSGANVLTF. DNA of the CDR3: TGCGCCAGCAGCCAGGGGGACTCTGGGGCCAACGTCCTGACTTTC. The variable domain in full, completed from reference TRBV5-1 and TRBJ2-6, reads KAGVTQTPRYLIKTRGQQVTLSCSPISGHRSVSWYQQTPGQGLQFLFEYFSETQRNKGNFPGRFSGRQFSNSRSEMNVSTLELGDSALYLCASSQGDSGANVLTFGAGSRLTVL.

The chain combines TRBV7-9 with TRBJ1-2; weak D call: TRBD1 (5 bases). The CDR3 consists of 13 residues. V dropped 3 bases and J dropped 4 bases, with 9 bases sitting between them. Germline CDR1 reads SEHNR; CDR2 reads FQNEAQ (reference sequence). CDR3 coding DNA: TGTGCCAGCAGCTTCGGGGGGGTCTATGGCTACACCTTC. This sequence encodes CASSFGGVYGYTF.

This chain links TRBV14 with TRBJ1-1; D is possibly TRBD1 (6 bases). Germline values: CDR1 SGHDN, CDR2 FVKESK. Trimming removed 1 base at V and 6 bases at J, with 15 bases between. The CDR3 sequence is 15 residues long. The CDR3 loop reads CASSQVQGRRPEAFF. The CDR3 coding sequence is TGTGCCAGCAGCCAAGTGCAGGGGAGGAGACCTGAAGCTTTCTTT.

The rearrangement links TRBV5-1 to TRBJ2-3; maybe TRBD1 (6 bases). V was clipped by 5 bases and J by 1 base, with 35 bases between them. The CDR3 consists of 22 residues. CDR1 is SGHRS and CDR2 is YFSETQ in the germline V gene. DNA for the CDR3: TGCGCCAGCAGACCATCGACGTTATATGAAGGGGGTGGGCTTGGGGGCACAGATACGCAGTATTTT. Its protein is CASRPSTLYEGGGLGGTDTQYF.

The chain recombines TRBV5-1 with TRBJ2-2; D call uncertain. The V end lost 5 bases, the J end lost 1 base, and 6 bases lay between the germline ends. Germline V lookup: CDR1 SGHRS, CDR2 YFSETQ. The CDR3 is 13 amino acids. Here the CDR3 DNA reads TGCGCCAGCAGTTCAGGGAACACCGGGGAGCTGTTTTTT. It encodes CASSSGNTGELFF.

The rearrangement links TRBV6-1 to TRBJ2-5; no firm D call. The V end lost 4 bases, the J end lost 1 base, and 7 bases lay between the germline ends. Germline CDR1 MNHNS, CDR2 SASEGT. There are 13 residues in the CDR3. The CDR3 coding sequence is TGTGCCAGCAGTGCCGGGTTCCAAGAGACCCAGTACTTC. This gives the protein CASSAGFQETQYF.

The V gene is TRBV7-9, the J gene TRBJ1-5, with 7 bases lining up with TRBD1. V lost 1 base, J lost 2 bases, and 5 bases stayed unmatched. The germline V gene has CDR1 SEHNR and CDR2 FQNEAQ (reference sequence). This CDR3 is 16 amino acids long. This CDR3 reads CASSLGAGGGNQPQHF. DNA for the CDR3: TGTGCCAGCAGCTTAGGGGCAGGGGGTGGCAATCAGCCCCAGCATTTT.

The chain links TRBV10-3 to TRBJ2-5; TRBD2 is a possible D gene (5 bases). With 4 bases removed from V and 5 bases from J, the gap between germline ends came to 14 bases. CDR1 ENHRY and CDR2 SYGVKD come from the germline V gene. The CDR3 contains 14 residues. The CDR3, as DNA: TGTGCCATCAGTGGAGGGTCGACGAGTGAGACCCAGTACTTC. It encodes CAISGGSTSETQYF.